This is a list of T cell receptor beta chains from one sample in a study of blood T cells in healthy people across ages. TCRdb redid the calling of the 5' RACE reads with MiXCR, one entry per CDR3 protein. The profile shows approximately 1,700,000 distinct CDR3 sequences, roughly two fifths of them singletons. The sample was blood. The receptors derive from a human donor in good health. Each CDR3 is given with its conserved first and last residue. A D gene is named only where the DNA matches it firmly. Part of the rows lack a size; the others show once, few, many or a class for expanded clones.

j_gene | d_gene | abundance | v_gene | CDR3aa | CDR3nt
TRBJ1-2 | TRBD1 | NA | TRBV7-2 | CASSTGTGDFSNGYTF | TGTGCCAGCAGCACAGGGACAGGGGATTTTTCAAATGGCTACACCTTC
TRBJ2-3 | TRBD2 | NA | TRBV29-1 | CSVEKAWGGSSTDTQYF | TGCAGCGTTGAAAAGGCGTGGGGGGGGTCTAGCACAGATACGCAGTATTTT
TRBJ2-1 | TRBD1 | NA | TRBV5-4 | CASSIGQGIGEQFF | TGTGCCAGCAGCATCGGACAGGGTATAGGTGAGCAGTTCTTC
TRBJ2-1 | NA | few | TRBV7-9 | CASSSRDLYNEQFF | TGTGCCAGCAGCTCCCGGGACCTTTACAATGAGCAGTTCTTC
TRBJ1-2 | NA | many | TRBV20-1 | CSARDRLNYGYTF | TGCAGTGCTAGAGACAGGCTTAACTATGGCTACACCTTC
TRBJ2-4 | TRBD1 | NA | TRBV5-1 | CASSVGTARDRKNIQYF | TGCGCCAGCAGCGTGGGGACAGCGAGGGACCGCAAAAACATTCAGTACTTC
TRBJ2-2 | TRBD2 | NA | TRBV5-1 | CASSTGTSGVGELFF | TGCGCCAGCAGCACCGGGACTAGCGGGGTCGGGGAGCTGTTTTTT
TRBJ2-7 | TRBD1 | NA | TRBV7-2 | CASSIRQGIDYEQYF | TGTGCCAGCAGCATCCGACAGGGGATCGACTACGAGCAGTACTTC
TRBJ2-3 | NA | NA | TRBV7-9 | CASSLTGSAGRNTDTQYF | TGTGCCAGCAGCTTAACAGGAAGCGCAGGCCGGAACACAGATACGCAGTATTTT
TRBJ2-4 | NA | once | TRBV20-1 | CSARTDQTYVQYF | TGCAGTGCCAGGACGGACCAAACCTACGTGCAGTACTTC
TRBJ1-2 | NA | NA | TRBV12-3/TRBV12-4 | CASSFDGGYGYTF | TGTGCCAGCAGTTTTGACGGGGGGTATGGCTACACCTTC
TRBJ2-5 | TRBD1 | NA | TRBV6-2/TRBV6-3 | CTSSYEGQVQETQYF | TGTACCAGCAGTTACGAGGGACAGGTCCAAGAGACCCAGTACTTC
TRBJ2-7 | NA | few | TRBV7-9 | CASSLGSATYEQYF | TGTGCCAGCAGCTTAGGGTCAGCTACCTACGAGCAGTACTTC
TRBJ1-1 | NA | NA | TRBV20-1 | CSARPDMNTEAFF | TGCAGTGCTAGACCCGACATGAACACTGAAGCTTTCTTT
TRBJ2-3 | TRBD1 | few | TRBV11-1 | CASSPGTAITDTQYF | TGTGCCAGCAGCCCAGGGACAGCCATCACAGATACGCAGTATTTT
TRBJ2-6 | NA | NA | TRBV24-1 | CATSAPRDGANVLTF | TGTGCCACCAGTGCGCCCCGGGATGGGGCCAACGTCCTGACTTTC
TRBJ2-4 | TRBD2 | few | TRBV7-3 | CASSRSGGAGDIQYF | TGTGCCAGCAGCCGAAGCGGGGGGGCCGGTGACATTCAGTACTTC
TRBJ2-5 | TRBD1 | NA | TRBV4-3 | CASSQDQDRAEGVGETQYF | TGCGCCAGCAGCCAAGATCAGGACAGGGCAGAGGGGGTGGGAGAGACCCAGTACTTC
TRBJ1-5 | NA | few | TRBV6-2/TRBV6-3 | CASSTRHLNQPQHF | TGTGCCAGCAGTACCAGACATCTTAATCAGCCCCAGCATTTT
TRBJ2-7 | TRBD2 | NA | TRBV27 | CASSLTASGYYEQYF | TGTGCCAGCAGTTTAACAGCTAGCGGCTACTACGAGCAGTACTTC
TRBJ2-5 | NA | NA | TRBV5-1 | CASSLSGAPFQETQYF | TGCGCCAGCAGCTTGTCGGGGGCCCCATTCCAAGAGACCCAGTACTTC
TRBJ1-2 | NA | NA | TRBV5-1 | CASSLAFSPSDYGYTF | TGCGCCAGCAGCTTGGCTTTTTCTCCAAGTGACTATGGCTACACCTTC
TRBJ2-7 | TRBD1 | NA | TRBV6-5 | CASSYTDRATYEQYF | TGTGCCAGCAGTTACACCGACAGGGCCACCTACGAGCAGTACTTC
TRBJ2-7 | TRBD2 | many | TRBV7-9 | CASQRGVYEQYF | TGTGCCAGCCAGCGGGGCGTCTACGAGCAGTACTTC
TRBJ1-2 | TRBD1 | NA | TRBV4-2 | CASSQGWDRVDYGYTF | TGTGCCAGCAGCCAGGGGTGGGACAGGGTTGACTATGGCTACACCTTC
TRBJ1-2 | NA | NA | TRBV20-1 | CSARLQGNYGYTF | TGCAGTGCTAGATTACAGGGTAACTATGGCTACACCTTC
TRBJ2-1 | TRBD2 | NA | TRBV11-2 | CASSPGLAFGMDEQFF | TGTGCCAGCAGCCCGGGACTAGCTTTTGGTATGGATGAGCAGTTCTTC
TRBJ2-4 | TRBD2 | NA | TRBV20-1 | CSARIRGGGYNEQYF | TGCAGTGCTAGAATTCGGGGGGGCGGCTACAATGAGCAGTACTTC
TRBJ2-5 | TRBD2 | NA | TRBV4-1 | CASSQWEGTETQYF | TGCGCCAGCAGCCAATGGGAGGGTACAGAGACCCAGTACTTC
TRBJ2-3 | TRBD2 | NA | TRBV2 | CASRRTSGGTTDTQYF | TGTGCCAGCAGGCGGACTAGCGGGGGGACCACAGATACGCAGTATTTT
TRBJ2-1 | NA | few | TRBV7-9 | CASIDSMRQFF | TGTGCCAGCATCGACAGTATGCGGCAGTTCTTC
TRBJ1-2 | NA | NA | TRBV20-1 | CSAPPAENYNYGYTF | TGCAGTGCCCCTCCAGCCGAGAATTATAACTATGGCTACACCTTC
TRBJ2-7 | NA | NA | TRBV2 | CASRDASLYEQYF | TGTGCCAGCAGGGACGCTTCCCTTTACGAGCAGTACTTC
TRBJ2-7 | TRBD1 | NA | TRBV18 | CACSDRTPYEQYF | TGTGCCTGCTCGGACAGGACTCCCTACGAGCAGTACTTC
TRBJ2-5 | NA | once | TRBV4-1 | CTSSQNQPPAAQYF | TGCACCAGCAGCCAAAATCAGCCCCCCGCCGCCCAGTACTTC
TRBJ2-7 | TRBD2 | NA | TRBV7-3 | CASSPHGGSSYEQYF | TGTGCCAGCAGCCCTCACGGCGGGAGCTCCTACGAGCAGTACTTC
TRBJ2-3 | TRBD2 | NA | TRBV5-1 | CASSSWTSGARTDTQYF | TGCGCCAGCAGCTCATGGACTAGCGGGGCCCGCACAGATACGCAGTATTTT
TRBJ1-6 | NA | few | TRBV20-1 | CSARVGTSTLPTLHF | TGCAGTGCTAGAGTTGGTACGAGCACACTCCCAACCCTCCACTTT
TRBJ2-1 | TRBD2 | NA | TRBV7-9 | CASSLVLAGVYNEPFF | TGTGCCAGCAGCCTGGTGCTAGCGGGGGTCTACAATGAGCCGTTCTTC
TRBJ1-4 | NA | few | TRBV29-1 | CSVERVTNEKLFF | TGCAGCGTTGAAAGGGTCACTAATGAAAAACTGTTTTTT
TRBJ2-7 | NA | NA | TRBV4-3 | CASSQETSYYEQYF | TGCGCCAGCAGCCAAGAAACCAGTTACTACGAGCAGTACTTC
TRBJ2-3 | NA | NA | TRBV7-9 | CASSYYSSTDTQYF | TGTGCCAGCAGCTATTACTCTAGCACAGATACGCAGTATTTT
TRBJ1-5 | TRBD1 | few | TRBV18 | CASSRGQGFESNQPQHF | TGTGCCAGCTCACGCGGACAGGGGTTTGAGAGCAATCAGCCCCAGCATTTT
TRBJ2-7 | NA | NA | TRBV20-1 | CSARTGDRSYEQYF | TGCAGTGCAAGGACGGGAGACCGGTCCTACGAGCAGTACTTC
TRBJ1-1 | TRBD1 | NA | TRBV20-1 | CSARPMDRGDTEAFF | TGCAGTGCTCGACCTATGGACAGGGGGGACACTGAAGCTTTCTTT
TRBJ2-5 | NA | NA | TRBV29-1 | CSGMGEQTQYF | TGCAGCGGGATGGGGGAGCAGACCCAGTACTTC
TRBJ2-7 | NA | NA | TRBV21-1 | CASSKGKEGIHEQYF | TGTGCCAGCAGCAAAGGGAAGGAGGGCATCCACGAGCAGTACTTC
TRBJ2-4 | TRBD1 | NA | TRBV4-2 | CASSQDIVQGKNIQYF | TGTGCCAGCAGCCAAGATATCGTACAGGGGAAAAACATTCAGTACTTC
TRBJ2-2 | NA | NA | TRBV20-1 | CSARGVSGGELFF | TGCAGTGCTAGAGGAGTCAGCGGAGGGGAGCTGTTTTTT
TRBJ2-7 | NA | few | TRBV6-1 | CASSGGMSYEQYF | TGTGCCAGCAGTGGGGGGATGTCCTACGAGCAGTACTTC
TRBJ1-4 | TRBD1 | NA | TRBV7-2 | CASSLQGTTNEKLFF | TGTGCCAGCAGCCTACAGGGGACAACTAATGAAAAACTGTTTTTT
TRBJ1-2 | TRBD1 | NA | TRBV20-1 | CSARTLGTGVNYGYTF | TGCAGTGCTAGGACCCTTGGGACAGGGGTGAACTATGGCTACACCTTC
TRBJ2-1 | NA | NA | TRBV4-2 | CASSQGVIAAYNEQFF | TGTGCCAGCAGCCAAGGGGTGATAGCGGCCTACAATGAGCAGTTCTTC
TRBJ2-1 | TRBD1 | NA | TRBV6-2/TRBV6-3 | CASSWNSQGANEQFF | TGTGCCAGCAGTTGGAACTCCCAGGGGGCGAATGAGCAGTTCTTC
TRBJ2-3 | TRBD1 | few | TRBV20-1 | CSASLRGLSADTQYF | TGCAGTGCTAGTCTCAGGGGGCTCAGCGCAGATACGCAGTATTTT
TRBJ1-5 | NA | NA | TRBV3-1 | CASSQGGSVYQPQHF | TGTGCCAGCAGCCAAGGGGGGTCAGTCTATCAGCCCCAGCATTTT
TRBJ1-2 | NA | NA | TRBV7-9 | CASTGRGMTNYGYTF | TGTGCCAGCACGGGTAGGGGCATGACTAACTATGGCTACACCTTC
TRBJ1-1 | NA | few | TRBV2 | CASSEDQGVETEAFF | TGTGCCAGCAGTGAAGACCAGGGTGTAGAAACTGAAGCTTTCTTT